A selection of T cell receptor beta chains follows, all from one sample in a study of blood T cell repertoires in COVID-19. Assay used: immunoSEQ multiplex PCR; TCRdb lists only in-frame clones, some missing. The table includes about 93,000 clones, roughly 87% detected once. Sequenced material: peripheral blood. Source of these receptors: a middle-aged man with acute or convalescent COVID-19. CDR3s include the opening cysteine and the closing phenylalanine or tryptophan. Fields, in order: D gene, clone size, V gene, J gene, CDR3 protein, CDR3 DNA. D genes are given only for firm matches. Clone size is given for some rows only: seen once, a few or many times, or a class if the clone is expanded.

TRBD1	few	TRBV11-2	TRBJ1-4	CASSLGTGGEKLFF	TGTGCCAGCAGCTTAGGGACAGGGGGGGAAAAACTGTTTTTT
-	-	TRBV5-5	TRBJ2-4	CASSLTLRENIQYF	TGTGCCAGCAGCTTAACACTCCGGGAAAACATTCAGTACTTC
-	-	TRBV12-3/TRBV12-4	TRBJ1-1	CASRLAEDTEAFF	TGTGCCAGCAGGTTAGCAGAGGACACTGAAGCTTTCTTT
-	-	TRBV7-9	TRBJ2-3	CASSMILARDSTPTDTQYF	TGTGCCAGCAGCATGATTCTTGCCCGGGACTCCACCCCCACAGATACGCAGTATTTT
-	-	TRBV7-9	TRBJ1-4	CASSLSGRRGRTTNEKLFF	TGTGCCAGCAGCTTAAGTGGGCGAAGGGGGAGAACAACTAATGAAAAACTGTTTTTT
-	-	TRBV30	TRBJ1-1	CAWSGRVAFTFF	TGTGCCTGGAGTGGCAGGGTTGCTTTTACTTTCTTT
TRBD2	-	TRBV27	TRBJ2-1	CASSLAGGYNEQFF	TGTGCCAGCAGTTTAGCGGGAGGTTACAATGAGCAGTTCTTC
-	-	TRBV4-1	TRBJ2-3	CASSQERGITDTQYF	TGCGCCAGCAGCCAAGAGAGGGGGATCACAGATACGCAGTATTTT
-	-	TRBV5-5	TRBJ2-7	CASSLPDNYEQYF	TGTGCCAGCAGCCTCCCCGACAACTACGAGCAGTACTTC
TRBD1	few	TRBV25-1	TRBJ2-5	CASSRWSTGGGEGTQYF	TGTGCCAGCAGTCGCTGGTCCACAGGGGGAGGCGAAGGGACCCAGTACTTC
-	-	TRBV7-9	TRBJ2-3	CASSHRQARDTQYF	TGTGCCAGCAGCCATCGCCAGGCCCGAGATACGCAGTATTTT
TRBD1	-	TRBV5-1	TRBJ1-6	CASSSETGGNSPLHF	TGCGCCAGCAGCAGTGAGACAGGGGGAAATTCACCCCTCCACTTT
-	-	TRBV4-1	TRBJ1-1	CASSQEKGITEAFF	TGCGCCAGCAGCCAAGAGAAGGGGATCACCGAAGCTTTCTTT
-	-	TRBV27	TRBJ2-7	CASSPGQSRNEQYF	TGTGCCAGCAGTCCCGGACAGTCTAGGAACGAGCAGTACTTC
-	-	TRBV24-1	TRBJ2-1	CATAPSGDYNEQFF	TGTGCCACCGCGCCCTCGGGGGACTACAATGAGCAGTTCTTC
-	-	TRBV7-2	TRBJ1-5	CASSLAGGMVYQPQHF	TGTGCCAGCAGCTTAGCTGGAGGAATGGTTTATCAGCCCCAGCATTTT
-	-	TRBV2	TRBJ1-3	CASSELVGNTIYF	TGTGCCAGCAGTGAGTTAGTGGGAAACACCATATATTTT
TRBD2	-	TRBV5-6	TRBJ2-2	CASSLASRGGPPTGELFF	TGTGCCAGCAGCTTGGCATCCCGGGGGGGTCCCCCCACCGGGGAGCTGTTTTTT
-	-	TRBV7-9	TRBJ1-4	CASSLWDTGNEKLFF	TGTGCCAGCAGCTTATGGGACACTGGTAATGAAAAACTGTTTTTT
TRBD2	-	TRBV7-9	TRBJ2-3	CASSPLLAGGTDTQYF	TGTGCCAGCAGCCCACTCCTAGCGGGCGGCACAGATACGCAGTATTTT
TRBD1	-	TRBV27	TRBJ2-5	CASSLSPSGTVGETQYF	TGTGCCAGCAGTTTAAGCCCTAGTGGGACAGTGGGGGAGACCCAGTACTTC
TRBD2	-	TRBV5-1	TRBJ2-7	CASSLGGGSGEQYF	TGCGCCAGCAGCCTCGGGGGGGGCTCGGGAGAGCAGTACTTC
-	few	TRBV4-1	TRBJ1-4	CASSQDSGGGEKLFF	TGCGCCAGCAGCCAAGATTCTGGGGGAGGTGAAAAACTGTTTTTT
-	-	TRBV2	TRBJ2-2	CASSLNRVRNTGELFF	TGTGCCAGCAGCTTAAACAGGGTCCGGAACACCGGGGAGCTGTTTTTT
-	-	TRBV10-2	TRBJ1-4	CASSESSRGRWEKLFF	TGCGCCAGCAGTGAGTCGTCTAGGGGGAGATGGGAAAAACTGTTTTTT
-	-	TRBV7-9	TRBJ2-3	CASSDGRSSTDTQYF	TGTGCCAGCAGTGACGGGAGATCTAGCACAGATACGCAGTATTTT
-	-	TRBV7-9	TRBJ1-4	CASSMPQGEGGRFF	TGTGCCAGCAGCATGCCTCAGGGCGAGGGAGGAAGATTTTTT
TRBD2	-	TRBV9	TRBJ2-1	CASSVAGSAGGQLGNEQFF	TGTGCCAGCAGCGTAGCGGGGTCAGCGGGAGGGCAGCTCGGGAATGAGCAGTTCTTC
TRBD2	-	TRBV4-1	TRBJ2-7	CASSQEGLAGRYEQYF	TGCGCCAGCAGCCAAGAGGGCCTAGCGGGACGCTACGAGCAGTACTTC
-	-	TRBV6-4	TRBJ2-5	CASSRLPVPSGLVETQYF	TGTGCCAGCAGCCGCCTCCCGGTGCCCTCCGGTCTTGTGGAGACCCAGTACTTC
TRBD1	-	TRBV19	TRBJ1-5	CASTWTGDSNQPQHF	TGTGCCAGTACCTGGACAGGGGATAGCAATCAGCCCCAGCATTTT
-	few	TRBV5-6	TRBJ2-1	CASSLDGQPEQFF	TGTGCCAGCAGCTTGGATGGCCAACCAGAGCAGTTCTTC
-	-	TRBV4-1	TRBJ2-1	CASSQGGLDEQFF	TGCGCCAGCAGCCAAGGAGGCTTGGATGAGCAGTTCTTC
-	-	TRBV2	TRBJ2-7	CASSANTLDEQYF	TGTGCCAGCAGCGCTAATACTCTAGACGAGCAGTACTTC
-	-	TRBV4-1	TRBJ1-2	CASSQAFKGYGYTF	TGCGCCAGCAGCCAAGCCTTCAAGGGGTATGGCTACACCTTC
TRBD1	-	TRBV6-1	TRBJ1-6	CASSVSGGSYNSPLHF	TGTGCCAGCAGTGTATCAGGGGGCTCCTATAATTCACCCCTCCACTTT
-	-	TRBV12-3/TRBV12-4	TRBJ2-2	CASSWEPGELFF	TGTGCCAGCAGCTGGGAGCCCGGGGAGCTGTTTTTT
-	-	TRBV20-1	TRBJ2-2	CSASNFRGAHTGELFF	TGCAGTGCTAGTAACTTTCGGGGGGCCCACACCGGGGAGCTGTTTTTT
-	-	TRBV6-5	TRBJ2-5	CASSTYGLPSETQYF	TGTGCCAGCAGTACTTATGGACTACCCAGCGAGACCCAGTACTTC
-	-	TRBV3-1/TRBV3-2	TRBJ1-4	CASSQTGNEKLFF	TGTGCCAGCAGCCAGACGGGGAATGAAAAACTGTTTTTT
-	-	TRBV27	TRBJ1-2	CASSLSQGSGYTF	TGTGCCAGCAGTTTATCACAGGGCAGTGGCTACACCTTC
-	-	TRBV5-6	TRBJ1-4	CASSLVRNSNEKLFF	TGTGCCAGCAGCTTAGTTCGGAACAGTAATGAAAAACTGTTTTTT
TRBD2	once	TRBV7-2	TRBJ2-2	CASSPTTSGGSTGELFF	TGTGCCAGCAGCCCGACGACTAGCGGGGGGAGCACCGGGGAGCTGTTTTTT
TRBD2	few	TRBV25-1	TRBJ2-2	CASGATEAGIQTGELFF	TGTGCCAGCGGGGCGACGGAAGCGGGGATACAAACCGGGGAGCTGTTTTTT
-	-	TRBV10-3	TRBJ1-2	CAISERNQDGYTF	TGTGCCATCAGTGAAAGGAATCAGGATGGCTACACCTTC
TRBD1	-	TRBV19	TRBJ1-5	CASSSWGQGSHQPQHF	TGTGCCAGTAGTTCCTGGGGACAGGGAAGCCATCAGCCCCAGCATTTT
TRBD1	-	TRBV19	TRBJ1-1	CASSIGQGYEAFF	TGTGCCAGTAGTATCGGACAGGGGTATGAAGCTTTCTTT
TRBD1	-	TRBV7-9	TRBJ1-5	CASSPPDRAVDQPQHF	TGTGCCAGCAGCCCTCCCGACAGGGCCGTTGATCAGCCCCAGCATTTT
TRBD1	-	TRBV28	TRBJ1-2	CASSLWRTGGAGYTF	TGTGCCAGCAGTTTATGGAGGACAGGGGGGGCTGGCTACACCTTC
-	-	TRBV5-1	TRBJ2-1	CASYPGSVVDNEQFF	TGCGCCAGCTATCCAGGTTCTGTGGTGGACAATGAGCAGTTCTTC
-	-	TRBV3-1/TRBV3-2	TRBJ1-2	CASSKEGPYGYTF	TGTGCCAGCAGCAAGGAGGGCCCCTATGGCTACACCTTC
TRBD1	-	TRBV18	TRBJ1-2	CASSTSGQVDYGYTF	TGTGCCAGCTCAACGAGCGGACAGGTAGACTATGGCTACACCTTC
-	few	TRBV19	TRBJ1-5	CASSKYTEQPQHF	TGTGCCAGTAGTAAATATACAGAACAGCCCCAGCATTTT
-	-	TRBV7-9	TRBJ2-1	CASSLAGDNEQFF	TGTGCCAGCAGCTTAGCAGGAGACAATGAGCAGTTCTTC
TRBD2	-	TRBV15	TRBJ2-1	CATSRDSSGRTYYNEQFF	TGTGCCACCAGCAGAGATAGTAGCGGGAGAACCTACTACAATGAGCAGTTCTTC
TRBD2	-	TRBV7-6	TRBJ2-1	CASSARTSGREVEQFF	TGTGCCAGCAGCGCTAGAACTAGCGGGAGGGAGGTTGAGCAGTTCTTC